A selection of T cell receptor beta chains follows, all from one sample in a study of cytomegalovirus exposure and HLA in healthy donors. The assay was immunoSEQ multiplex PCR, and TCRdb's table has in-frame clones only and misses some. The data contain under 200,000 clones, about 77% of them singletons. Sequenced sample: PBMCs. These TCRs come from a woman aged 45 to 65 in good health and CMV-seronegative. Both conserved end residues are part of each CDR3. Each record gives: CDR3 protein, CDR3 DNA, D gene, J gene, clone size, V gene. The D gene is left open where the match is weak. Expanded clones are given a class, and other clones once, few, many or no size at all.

CDR3: CASSLYLARGREQYF; DNA: TGTGCCAGCAGCTTATACCTAGCTCGGGGGAGAGAGCAGTACTTC; D: -; J: TRBJ2-7; size: once; V: TRBV7-6
CDR3: CASSLAGGANFQGYTF; DNA: TGTGCCAGCAGCTTGGCAGGGGGCGCGAATTTTCAGGGCTACACCTTC; D: TRBD1; J: TRBJ1-2; size: -; V: TRBV5-4
CDR3: CASSEGASGVTDTQYF; DNA: TGCGCCAGCAGTGAAGGGGCTAGCGGGGTCACAGATACGCAGTATTTT; D: TRBD2; J: TRBJ2-3; size: once; V: TRBV10-1
CDR3: CASSPSGQGATEAFF; DNA: TGTGCCAGCAGTCCTTCGGGACAGGGGGCAACTGAAGCTTTCTTT; D: TRBD1; J: TRBJ1-1; size: few; V: TRBV7-9
CDR3: CACTSGTNNEQFF; DNA: TGTGCCTGCACTTCTGGGACAAACAATGAGCAGTTCTTC; D: -; J: TRBJ2-1; size: -; V: TRBV30
CDR3: CASSKKTAGRQYSNQPQHF; DNA: TGTGCCAGCAGCAAAAAAACTGCGGGACGGCAGTATAGCAATCAGCCCCAGCATTTT; D: -; J: TRBJ1-5; size: -; V: TRBV21-1
CDR3: CSAARGNTIYF; DNA: TGCAGTGCCGCGCGGGGAAACACCATATATTTT; D: -; J: TRBJ1-3; size: -; V: TRBV20-1
CDR3: CASSLASGGPRSYEQYF; DNA: TGTGCCAGCAGCTTAGCTAGCGGGGGGCCTCGCTCCTACGAGCAGTACTTC; D: TRBD2; J: TRBJ2-7; size: -; V: TRBV13
CDR3: CASSIDGGGSYNEQFF; DNA: TGTGCCAGTAGTATAGACGGCGGGGGCTCCTACAATGAGCAGTTCTTC; D: TRBD2; J: TRBJ2-1; size: -; V: TRBV19
CDR3: CASSLGDGQGSLKETQYF; DNA: TGTGCCAGCAGTTTAGGGGATGGACAGGGCTCCCTGAAAGAGACCCAGTACTTC; D: TRBD1; J: TRBJ2-5; size: -; V: TRBV28
CDR3: CASSVEGRTDNEQFF; DNA: TGTGCCAGCAGCGTCGAAGGTCGGACAGACAATGAGCAGTTCTTC; D: -; J: TRBJ2-1; size: -; V: TRBV9
CDR3: CASSARGNEQFF; DNA: TGTGCCAGCAGCGCGAGGGGGAATGAGCAGTTCTTC; D: -; J: TRBJ2-1; size: -; V: TRBV9
CDR3: CASSQGDRETYEQYF; DNA: TGCGCCAGCAGCCAAGGGGACAGGGAAACCTACGAGCAGTACTTC; D: TRBD1; J: TRBJ2-7; size: -; V: TRBV4-3
CDR3: CASRFRDRGERSEAFF; DNA: TGTGCCAGCAGATTTCGTGACAGGGGGGAGAGGTCTGAAGCTTTCTTT; D: TRBD1; J: TRBJ1-1; size: -; V: TRBV28
CDR3: CASSQARELGTQYF; DNA: TGCGCCAGCAGCCAAGCGCGGGAGTTGGGGACCCAGTACTTC; D: TRBD2; J: TRBJ2-5; size: -; V: TRBV4-3
CDR3: CASNSSPGQGFGEQFF; DNA: TGTGCCAGCAACTCTTCGCCGGGACAGGGTTTTGGTGAGCAGTTCTTC; D: TRBD1; J: TRBJ2-1; size: -; V: TRBV7-2
CDR3: CASSQAYGTGPGYTF; DNA: TGTGCCAGCAGCCAAGCTTATGGGACAGGGCCTGGCTACACCTTC; D: TRBD1; J: TRBJ1-2; size: -; V: TRBV4-2
CDR3: CAWIPRISGNTIYF; DNA: TGTGCCTGGATCCCGAGGATCTCTGGAAACACCATATATTTT; D: -; J: TRBJ1-3; size: -; V: TRBV30
CDR3: CASLSSGNTIYF; DNA: TGTGCCAGCCTCTCCTCTGGAAACACCATATATTTT; D: -; J: TRBJ1-3; size: -; V: TRBV28
CDR3: CASSSSSSGSYEQFF; DNA: TGTGCCAGCAGTTCGAGTTCTAGCGGGAGCTATGAGCAGTTCTTC; D: TRBD2; J: TRBJ2-1; size: -; V: TRBV28
CDR3: CASSQLRGDGQPQHF; DNA: TGCGCCAGCAGCCAACTAAGGGGTGATGGACAGCCCCAGCATTTT; D: -; J: TRBJ1-5; size: -; V: TRBV4-3
CDR3: CASSMTGLGDNEQFF; DNA: TGTGCCAGTAGTATGACGGGACTAGGAGACAATGAGCAGTTCTTC; D: TRBD2; J: TRBJ2-1; size: -; V: TRBV19
CDR3: CASSLTSTAEQYF; DNA: TGTGCCAGCAGCCTCACCTCAACTGCCGAGCAGTACTTC; D: -; J: TRBJ2-7; size: -; V: TRBV5-6
CDR3: CASSQGSGSTGELFF; DNA: TGCGCCAGCAGCCAGGGGTCAGGGAGCACCGGGGAGCTGTTTTTT; D: -; J: TRBJ2-2; size: -; V: TRBV5-1
CDR3: CASSPPDRGQYEQYF; DNA: TGTGCCAGCAGTCCACCCGACAGGGGGCAATACGAGCAGTACTTC; D: TRBD1; J: TRBJ2-7; size: -; V: TRBV28
CDR3: CASSPRDYPLRDEAFF; DNA: TGTGCCAGCAGTCCCCGGGACTACCCGCTTAGAGATGAAGCTTTCTTT; D: -; J: TRBJ1-1; size: -; V: TRBV27
CDR3: CASSIGPWEGRNEKLFF; DNA: TGTGCCAGTAGTATAGGCCCCTGGGAGGGTCGAAATGAAAAACTGTTTTTT; D: -; J: TRBJ1-4; size: -; V: TRBV19
CDR3: CASSGDRVEIQPQHF; DNA: TGTGCCAGCAGTGGAGACAGGGTGGAAATTCAGCCCCAGCATTTT; D: TRBD1; J: TRBJ1-5; size: few; V: TRBV2
CDR3: CASSPKTEQFF; DNA: TGTGCCAGCAGCCCCAAGACAGAGCAGTTCTTC; D: -; J: TRBJ2-1; size: -; V: TRBV6-6